This T cell receptor beta chain was sequenced during a study of blood T cells in healthy people across ages. General study findings and limits: There were more naive CD4+ cells and higher diversity in long-lived donors than in aged donors.

Staff drew roughly 10 milliliters of peripheral blood from each donor. Together with a sample-barcoded 5' primer, a J-beta primer mix was included in a second PCR lasting about 7 to 12 cycles. One entry per CDR3 protein, called by TCRdb with MiXCR from the 5' RACE reads. Found here are 1,500,000 or so distinct CDR3 sequences, roughly 43% of them singletons; the top ten hold roughly 3.7%. Germline CDR1 reads SEHNR; CDR2 reads FQNEAQ (reference sequence). This CDR3 is built from 18 residues. A word on this clonotype: Its antigen is undetermined.

The rearrangement links TRBV7-9 to TRBJ2-5, with 7 bases fitting TRBD1. The end of the DNA fits TRBJ2-7 better, so the J call may be wrong. The sample consisted of blood. The sequence was obtained from a woman younger than 30 in good health. The CDR3 region is CASSYKNDRDGFGHEQYF. DNA for the CDR3: TGTGCCAGCAGCTACAAGAACGACAGGGACGGATTTGGGCACGAGCAGTACTTC.